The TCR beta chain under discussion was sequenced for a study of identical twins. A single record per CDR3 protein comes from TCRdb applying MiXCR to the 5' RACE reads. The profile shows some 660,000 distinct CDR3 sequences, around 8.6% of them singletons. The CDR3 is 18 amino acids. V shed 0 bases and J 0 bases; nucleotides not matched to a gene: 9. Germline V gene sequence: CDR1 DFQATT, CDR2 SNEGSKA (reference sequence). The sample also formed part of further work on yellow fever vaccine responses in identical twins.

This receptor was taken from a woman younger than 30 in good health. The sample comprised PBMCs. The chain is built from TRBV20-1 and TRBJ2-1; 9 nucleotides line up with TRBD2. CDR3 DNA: TGCAGTGCTAGAGAATCGAGGGCGGGAGGGGGCTCCTACAATGAGCAGTTCTTC. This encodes CSARESRAGGGSYNEQFF.